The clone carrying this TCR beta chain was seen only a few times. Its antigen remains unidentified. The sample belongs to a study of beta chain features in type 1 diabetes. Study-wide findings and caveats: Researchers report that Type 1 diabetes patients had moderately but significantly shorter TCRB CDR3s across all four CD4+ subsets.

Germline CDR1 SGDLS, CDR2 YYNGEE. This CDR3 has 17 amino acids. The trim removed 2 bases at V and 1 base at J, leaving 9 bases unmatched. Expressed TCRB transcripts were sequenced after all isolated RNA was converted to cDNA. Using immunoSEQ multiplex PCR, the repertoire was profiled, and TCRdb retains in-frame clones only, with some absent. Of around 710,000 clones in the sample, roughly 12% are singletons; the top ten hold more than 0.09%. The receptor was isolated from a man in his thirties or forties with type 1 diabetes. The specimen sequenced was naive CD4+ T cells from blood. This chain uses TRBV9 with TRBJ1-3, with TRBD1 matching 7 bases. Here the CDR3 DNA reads TGTGCCAGCAGCGTCGCGACAGGGAGAAATTCTGGAAACACCATATATTTT. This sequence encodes CASSVATGRNSGNTIYF.